One sample yielded the 11 T cell receptor beta chains listed below, sequenced in a study of shared clonotypes between healthy human individuals. This table comes from immunoSEQ multiplex PCR, and its TCRdb copy is limited to in-frame clones, with some not included. The profile shows millions of clones, more than 90% of them singletons. The sequenced sample consisted of naive CD4+ T cells sorted from blood. Stated subset: CD45RA+ positively selected. These receptors came from a man aged 18 to 29 in good health.

The chain combines TRBV6-5 with TRBJ2-2; D gene ambiguous. CDR3 length: 12 residues. Germline V CDR1 and CDR2: MNHEY, SVGAGI. Deletions cut 6 bases from V and 5 bases from J, with 7 bases between. CDR3 in amino acids: CASSPVTGELFF. Here the CDR3 DNA reads TGTGCCAGCAGCCCTGTGACCGGGGAGCTGTTTTTT.

The rearrangement uses TRBV11-3 and TRBJ2-5, with D tentatively TRBD1 or TRBD2 (6 bases each). The V and J ends lost 1 base and 6 bases respectively, with 9 bases between them. Looked up from germline, CDR1 is SGHNT and CDR2 is YENEEA. This CDR3 region has 13 residues. CDR3 residues: CASSLAGAQTQYF. CDR3 bases: TGTGCCAGCAGCTTAGCGGGGGCTCAGACCCAGTACTTC.

The V call is TRBV28, the J call TRBJ2-7; 10 positions agree with TRBD2. There are 21 residues in the CDR3. Germline V gene sequence: CDR1 MDHEN, CDR2 SYDVKM. Germline trimming cut 5 bases from V and 3 bases from J; bases unmatched to any gene: 25. As DNA, the CDR3 is TGTGCCAGCAGTCTTAGGGGGCCTGGGACTAGCGCCAAAGGGAGGTTCTACGAGCAGTACTTC. Protein: CASSLRGPGTSAKGRFYEQYF.

The chain employs TRBV27 and TRBJ2-7; D call uncertain. The V end was cut by 5 bases, the J end by 2 bases, with 16 bases between. CDR3 length: 15 amino acids. Germline V CDR1 and CDR2: MNHEY, SMNVEV (reference sequence). The CDR3 region is CASSGSVITPYEQYF. The CDR3 bases are TGTGCCAGCAGTGGCTCGGTCATAACCCCCTACGAGCAGTACTTC.

The rearrangement uses TRBV2 and TRBJ2-7; the D gene is possibly TRBD2 (6 bases). Trimming took 5 bases from V and 2 from J, leaving 10 bases between them. The CDR3 has 13 amino acids. Per germline, CDR1 SNHLY and CDR2 FYNNEI. The CDR3, as DNA: TGTGCCAGCAGTCCTAGCGTACCCTACGAGCAGTACTTC. Translating it yields CASSPSVPYEQYF. The whole variable domain, filled in from reference TRBV2 and TRBJ2-7, reads EPEVTQTPSHQVTQMGQEVILRCVPISNHLYFYWYRQILGQKVEFLVSFYNNEISEKSEIFDDQFSVERPDGSNFTLKIRSTKLEDSAMYFCASSPSVPYEQYFGPGTRLTVT.

The chain carries TRBV30 and TRBJ2-7; D is unresolved. This CDR3 comprises 8 residues. The V gene lost 8 bases and the J gene lost 12 bases, with 11 bases spanning the gap. CDR1 GTSNPN and CDR2 SVGIG come from the germline V gene (reference sequence). The CDR3 coding sequence is TGTGCCATGGACCCTTCGTACTTC. This translates into CAMDPSYF.

The chain carries TRBV29-1 and TRBJ2-3; no reliable D call. The germline CDR1 and CDR2 sequences are SQVTM and ANQGSEA. This CDR3 is 13 amino acids long. With 4 bases removed from V and 4 bases from J, the gap between germline ends came to 12 bases. CDR3 amino acids: CSVVGKHADTQYF. The CDR3 bases are TGCAGCGTTGTAGGAAAGCACGCAGATACGCAGTATTTT.

The chain links TRBV5-4 to TRBJ2-7; TRBD1 is a possible D gene (7 bases). V lost 4 bases, J lost 2 bases, and 25 bases lay in between. Per the germline V gene, CDR1 is SGHNT and CDR2 is YYREEE (reference sequence). There are 18 residues in the CDR3. CDR3 residues: CASSPDGGNRGPTYEQYF. The CDR3 DNA is TGTGCCAGCAGCCCAGATGGGGGGAACAGGGGTCCGACCTACGAGCAGTACTTC.

This chain connects TRBV5-5 to TRBJ2-7; TRBD1 matches at 9 bases. CDR3 length equals 14 residues. The trim removed 5 bases at V and 5 bases at J, leaving 8 bases unmatched. Per germline, CDR1 SGHKS and CDR2 YYEKEE (reference sequence). CDR3 nucleotides: TGTGCCAGCAGACAGGGACAGGGACACCACGAGCAGTACTTC. Its translation: CASRQGQGHHEQYF.

V and J are TRBV5-1 and TRBJ2-1; D unclear. The CDR3 sequence is 16 residues long. Per the germline V gene, CDR1 is SGHRS and CDR2 is YFSETQ. The V end lost 0 bases, the J end lost 7 bases, and 17 bases lay between the germline ends. The CDR3 here is CASSLGVVAPRNEQFF. In DNA, the CDR3 is TGCGCCAGCAGCTTGGGGGTCGTGGCTCCCCGAAATGAGCAGTTCTTC.

The chain is built from TRBV7-9 and TRBJ2-7; D is undetermined. In germline, CDR1 is SEHNR, CDR2 FQNEAQ (reference sequence). V was cut by 5 bases and J by 2 bases, with 16 bases left in between. The length of the CDR3 is 15 residues. The CDR3 is CASSPSGVAPYEQYF. CDR3 sequence (DNA): TGTGCCAGCAGCCCCTCTGGGGTGGCCCCCTACGAGCAGTACTTC.